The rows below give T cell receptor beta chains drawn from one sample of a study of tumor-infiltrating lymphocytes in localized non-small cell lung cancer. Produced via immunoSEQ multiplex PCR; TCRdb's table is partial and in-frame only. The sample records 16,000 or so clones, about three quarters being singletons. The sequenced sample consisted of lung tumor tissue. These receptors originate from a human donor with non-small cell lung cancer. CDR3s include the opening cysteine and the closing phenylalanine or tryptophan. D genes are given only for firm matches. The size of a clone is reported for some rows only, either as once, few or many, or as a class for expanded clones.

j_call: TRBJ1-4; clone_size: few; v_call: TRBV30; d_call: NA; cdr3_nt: TGTGCCTGGAGTAGACAGATAAAAGAAAAACTGTTTTTT; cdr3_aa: CAWSRQIKEKLFF
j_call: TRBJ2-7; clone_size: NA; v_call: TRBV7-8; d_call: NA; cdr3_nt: TGTGCCAGCAGCCCCACTAGGTTCTCTATCTACGAGCAGTACTTC; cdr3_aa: CASSPTRFSIYEQYF
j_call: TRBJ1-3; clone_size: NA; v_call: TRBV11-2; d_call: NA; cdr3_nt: TGTGCCAGCAGCTTAGACCCACCGCTTAGCAGAAACACCATATATTTT; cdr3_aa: CASSLDPPLSRNTIYF
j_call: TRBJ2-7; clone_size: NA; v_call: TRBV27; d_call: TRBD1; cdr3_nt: TGTGCCAGCAGACGCGGGACAGGGGGTCACGAGCAGTACTTC; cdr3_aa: CASRRGTGGHEQYF
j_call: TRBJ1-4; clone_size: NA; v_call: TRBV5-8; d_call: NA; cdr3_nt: TGTGCCAGCAGCTTGAGAACAGGGTGGGAAAAACTGTTTTTT; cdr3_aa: CASSLRTGWEKLFF
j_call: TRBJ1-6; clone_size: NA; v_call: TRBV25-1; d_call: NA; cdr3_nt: TGTGCCAGCAGTGAAAAGGGAGGGTTCGGGTCACCCCTCCACTTT; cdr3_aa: CASSEKGGFGSPLHF
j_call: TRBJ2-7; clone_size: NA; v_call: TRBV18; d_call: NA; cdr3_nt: TGTGCCAGCTCATATAGGCCCCCGGGCTACGAGCAGTACTTC; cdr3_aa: CASSYRPPGYEQYF
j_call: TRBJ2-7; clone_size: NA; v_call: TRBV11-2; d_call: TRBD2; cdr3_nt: TGTGCCAGCAGCTTATCGAGCGGGGGTCCGGGGTACTTC; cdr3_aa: CASSLSSGGPGYF
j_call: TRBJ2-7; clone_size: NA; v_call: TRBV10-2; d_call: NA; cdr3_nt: TGCGCCAGCTCCGACCGGGGTTACGAGCAGTACTTC; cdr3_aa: CASSDRGYEQYF
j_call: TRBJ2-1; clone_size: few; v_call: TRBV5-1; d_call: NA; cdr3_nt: TGCGCCAGCCAACAGGGTTCCCAATCCTACAATGAGCAGTTCTTC; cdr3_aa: CASQQGSQSYNEQFF
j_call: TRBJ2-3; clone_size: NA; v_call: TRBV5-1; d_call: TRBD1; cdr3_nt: TGCGCCAGCAGCCTCCGGGACAGGCTGACAGATACGCAGTATTTT; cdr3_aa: CASSLRDRLTDTQYF
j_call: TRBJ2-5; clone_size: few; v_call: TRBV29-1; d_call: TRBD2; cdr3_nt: TGCAGCGCCGCCCCACTAGCGGGAGGGCGGGAGACCCAGTACTTC; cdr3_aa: CSAAPLAGGRETQYF
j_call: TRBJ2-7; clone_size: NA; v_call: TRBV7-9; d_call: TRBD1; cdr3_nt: TGTGCCAGCAGCTTAGCCGGGACAGGGCAGTCCGAGCAGTACTTC; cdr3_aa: CASSLAGTGQSEQYF
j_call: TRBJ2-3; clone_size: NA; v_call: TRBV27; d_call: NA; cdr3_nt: TGTGCCAGCAGTTTTGGCGGGTCCCCCAGTACGCAGTATTTT; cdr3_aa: CASSFGGSPSTQYF
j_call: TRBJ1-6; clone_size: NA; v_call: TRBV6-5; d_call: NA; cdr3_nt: TGTGCCAGCAGTTTCCAATGGACAGAGTATAATTCACCCCTCCACTTT; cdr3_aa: CASSFQWTEYNSPLHF
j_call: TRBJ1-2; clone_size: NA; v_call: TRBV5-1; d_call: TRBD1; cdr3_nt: TGCGCCAGCAGCTTGGTCCGACAGGGTGATGGCTACACCTTC; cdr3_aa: CASSLVRQGDGYTF
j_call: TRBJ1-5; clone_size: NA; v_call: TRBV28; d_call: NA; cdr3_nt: TGTGCCAGCAGTTTCGTGGCTGGGCCCCAAGGGCCCCAGCATTTT; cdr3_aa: CASSFVAGPQGPQHF
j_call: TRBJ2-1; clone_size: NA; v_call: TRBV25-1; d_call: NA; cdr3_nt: TGTGCCAGCAGTGAACTGGGAAGCTCCTACAATGAGCAGTTCTTC; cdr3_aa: CASSELGSSYNEQFF
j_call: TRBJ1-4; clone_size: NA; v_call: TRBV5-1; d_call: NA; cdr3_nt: TGCGCCAGCAGCTTGGGGGGCGACGAAAAACTGTTTTTT; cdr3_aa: CASSLGGDEKLFF
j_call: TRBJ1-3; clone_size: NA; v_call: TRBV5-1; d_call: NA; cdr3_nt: TGCGCCAGCAGCTTGTCGGGGTTAGGTAACACCATATATTTT; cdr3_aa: CASSLSGLGNTIYF
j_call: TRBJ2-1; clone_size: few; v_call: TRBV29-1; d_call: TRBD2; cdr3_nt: TGCAGCGTTGAAGATCAGGAGCGGGAGGCATACAATGAGCAGTTCTTC; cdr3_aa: CSVEDQEREAYNEQFF
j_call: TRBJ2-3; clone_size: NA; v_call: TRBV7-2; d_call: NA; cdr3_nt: TGTGCCAGCAGCCCGACCAGGGATACGCAGTATTTT; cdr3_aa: CASSPTRDTQYF
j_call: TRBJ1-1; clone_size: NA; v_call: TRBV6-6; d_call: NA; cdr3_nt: TGTGCCAGCCAAGGGAATAGGGACACTGAAGCTTTCTTT; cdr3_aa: CASQGNRDTEAFF
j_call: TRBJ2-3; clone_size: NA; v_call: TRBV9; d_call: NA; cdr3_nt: TGTGCCAGCAGCGTAGGGGAGGGGGATGCCACAGATACGCAGTATTTT; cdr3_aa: CASSVGEGDATDTQYF
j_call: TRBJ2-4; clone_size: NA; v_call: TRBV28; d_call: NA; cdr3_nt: TGTGCCAGTGGGGCAGAATCTAAAAATTACATTCAGTACTTC; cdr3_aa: CASGAESKNYIQYF
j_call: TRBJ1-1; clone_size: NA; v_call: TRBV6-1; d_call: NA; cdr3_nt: TGTGCCAGCAGTGCTGACCTGGGGGCGAACACTGAAGCTTTCTTT; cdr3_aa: CASSADLGANTEAFF
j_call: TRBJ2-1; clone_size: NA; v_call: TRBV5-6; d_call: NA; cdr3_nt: TGTGCCAGCAGCTTGGGAAGAGACAATGAGCAGTTCTTC; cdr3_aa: CASSLGRDNEQFF
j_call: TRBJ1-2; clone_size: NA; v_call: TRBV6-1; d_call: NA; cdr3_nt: TGTGCCAGCAGTGAACGCAGCTATGGCTACACCTTC; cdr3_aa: CASSERSYGYTF
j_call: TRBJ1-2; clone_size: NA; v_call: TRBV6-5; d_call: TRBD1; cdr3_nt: TGTGCCAGCAGTGGACAGGGGGCGGAAGGCTACACCTTC; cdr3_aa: CASSGQGAEGYTF
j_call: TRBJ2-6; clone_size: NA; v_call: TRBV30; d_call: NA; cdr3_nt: TGTGCCTGGAGTAGACCTGAAAGCTCTGGGGCCAACGTCCTGACTTTC; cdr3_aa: CAWSRPESSGANVLTF
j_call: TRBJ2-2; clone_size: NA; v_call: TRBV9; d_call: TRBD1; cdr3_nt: TGTGCCAGCAGCTTACAGGGGGCGGGGACCGGGGAGCTGTTTTTT; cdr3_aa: CASSLQGAGTGELFF
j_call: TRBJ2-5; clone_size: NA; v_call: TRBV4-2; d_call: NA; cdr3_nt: TGTGCCAGCAGCCATGAACAAGAGACCCAGTACTTC; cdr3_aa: CASSHEQETQYF
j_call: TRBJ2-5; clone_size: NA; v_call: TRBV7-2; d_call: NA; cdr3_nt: TGTGCCAGCCGGGAAACGGGCACCCGGTACCAAGAGACCCAGTACTTC; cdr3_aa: CASRETGTRYQETQYF
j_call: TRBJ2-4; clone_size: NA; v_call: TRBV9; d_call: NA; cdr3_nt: TGTGCCAGCAGCTCCAGCGACTTAGGAAACATTCAGTACTTC; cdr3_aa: CASSSSDLGNIQYF
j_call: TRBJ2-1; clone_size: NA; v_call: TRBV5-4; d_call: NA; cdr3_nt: TGTGCCAGCAGCTCTGGCGGGGACCTCTCCTACAATGAGCAGTTCTTC; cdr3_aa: CASSSGGDLSYNEQFF
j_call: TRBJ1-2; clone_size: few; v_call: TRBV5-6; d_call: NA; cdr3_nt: TGTGCCAGCAGCTGGGACTATGGCTACACCTTC; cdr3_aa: CASSWDYGYTF
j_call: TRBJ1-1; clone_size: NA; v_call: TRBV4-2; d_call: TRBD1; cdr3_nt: TGTGCCAGCAGCCAAGAGATGGGTTCGACAGGGGGCAAGGTGAACACTGAAGCTTTCTTT; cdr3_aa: CASSQEMGSTGGKVNTEAFF
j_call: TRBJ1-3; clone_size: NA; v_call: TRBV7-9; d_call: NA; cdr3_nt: TGTGCCAGCAGCCCCCCGGGACTCGCAACGGGAAACACCATATATTTT; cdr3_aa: CASSPPGLATGNTIYF
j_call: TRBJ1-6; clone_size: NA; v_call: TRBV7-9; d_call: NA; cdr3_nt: TGTGCCAGCAGCTTGATGGGTATTGACCCACTCCACTTT; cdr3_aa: CASSLMGIDPLHF
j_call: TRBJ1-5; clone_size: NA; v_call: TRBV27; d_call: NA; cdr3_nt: TGTGCCAGCAGTCGGGACGGCGAATATAGCAATCAGCCCCAGCATTTT; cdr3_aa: CASSRDGEYSNQPQHF
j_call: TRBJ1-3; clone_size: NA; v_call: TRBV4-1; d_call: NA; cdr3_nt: TGCGCCAGCAGCCAGCTCCCACAGGGTAGGTCTGGAAACACCATATATTTT; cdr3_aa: CASSQLPQGRSGNTIYF
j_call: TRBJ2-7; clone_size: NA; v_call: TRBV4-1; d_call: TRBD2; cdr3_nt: TGCGCCAGCAGCCAAGGAGTGGGCGGGAGGGCCTACGAGCAGTACTTC; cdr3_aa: CASSQGVGGRAYEQYF
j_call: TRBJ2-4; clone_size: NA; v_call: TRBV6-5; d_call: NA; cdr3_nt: TGTGCCAGCAGTTACTCGAAGCGGAGACAAAACATTCAGTACTTC; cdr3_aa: CASSYSKRRQNIQYF
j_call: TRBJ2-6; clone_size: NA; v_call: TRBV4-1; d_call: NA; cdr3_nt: TGCGCCAGCAGCCTTGGGGCCTCTGGGGCCAACGTCCTGACTTTC; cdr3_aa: CASSLGASGANVLTF